The next 23 T cell receptor beta chains were all read from a single sample in a study of T cell repertoires in cytomegalovirus infection. TCRdb itself ran the reads through MiXCR, one entry per CDR3 protein. The sample lists around 450,000 distinct CDR3 sequences; 31% were seen once. Input material: PBMCs. The receptor source for this set is a human donor in good health (CMV status not recorded). Some clones in this sample may be carry-over from other donors' samples.

The chain employs TRBV6-1 and TRBJ2-1; D remains ambiguous. Germline values: CDR1 MNHNS, CDR2 SASEGT. V dropped 6 bases and J dropped 0 bases, with 12 bases sitting between them. The CDR3 extends over 15 amino acids. CDR3 residues: CASRESVSSYNEQFF. CDR3 bases: TGTGCCAGCAGGGAGTCGGTAAGCTCCTACAATGAGCAGTTCTTC.

The gene calls are TRBV10-3 and TRBJ2-7; 9 bases are a match to TRBD1. V lost 4 bases, J lost 1 base, and 8 bases stayed unmatched. This CDR3 spans 16 amino acids. Germline CDR1 reads ENHRY; CDR2 reads SYGVKD. CDR3 sequence reads: CAISANVGQGSYEQYF. The DNA of the CDR3 is TGTGCCATCAGTGCGAACGTCGGACAGGGGTCCTACGAGCAGTACTTC.

This sequence joins TRBV7-6 and TRBJ2-5; no definite D call. The CDR3 totals 14 residues. The ends were cut back, 2 bases at V and 0 bases at J, with 7 bases in the middle. Germline V gene sequence: CDR1 SGHVS, CDR2 FNYEAQ. Written as DNA, the CDR3 is TGTGCCAGCAGCTTAACCGGGTACCAAGAGACCCAGTACTTC. Protein: CASSLTGYQETQYF.

CDR3: CASIQDETEAFF. The CDR3 DNA is TGCGCCAGCATCCAGGACGAGACTGAAGCTTTCTTT. The chain couples TRBV5-1 to TRBJ1-1; D is unclear. Per germline, CDR1 SGHRS and CDR2 YFSETQ. The CDR3 covers 12 residues. V shed 6 bases and J shed 5 bases, with 11 bases lying between them.

With respect to this clonotype: A much larger clone differs from this one at a single base, so this may be a read error. The CDR3 does not end in the conserved phenylalanine or tryptophan, so this is likely a read error. The rearrangement joins TRBV7-2 to TRBJ2-2; 9 nucleotides agree with TRBD2. Trimming cost V 3 bases and J 5 bases; bases outside gene matches: 7. This CDR3 is built from 16 residues. In germline, CDR1 is SGHTA, CDR2 FQGNSA. The CDR3 loop is CASSFSAGGRTGELFL. The CDR3 DNA follows: TGTGCCAGCAGCTTTTCTGCGGGGGGGCGGACCGGGGAGCTGTTTTTG.

Of note for this clonotype: The CDR3 ends on some other residue instead of the conserved phenylalanine or tryptophan, so this is likely a read error. The rearrangement links TRBV20-1 to TRBJ2-5, with TRBD1 matching 10 bases. The CDR3 runs to 17 residues. J was trimmed by 4 bases and V by 1 base; bases with no gene match: 12. Germline-derived CDR1 and CDR2 are DFQATT and SNEGSKA (reference sequence). The chain's CDR3 is CSARVFPGQGLGETQYL. The DNA of the CDR3 is TGCAGTGCTAGAGTCTTTCCGGGACAGGGGCTTGGAGAGACCCAGTACTTA.

On this clonotype itself: The junction departs from germline at one end; a sequencing error may be responsible. The rearrangement links TRBV18 to TRBJ1-2; perhaps TRBD1 as D (6 bases). The CDR3 extends over 14 amino acids. Germline V CDR1 and CDR2: KGHSH, LQKENI. CDR3 residues: CASSQQGLDYGYNF. The CDR3 region has the DNA TGTGCCAGCTCACAACAGGGCCTTGACTATGGCTACAACTTC.

This clonotype was counted many times. The J gene is TRBJ2-5, the V gene TRBV12-3 or TRBV12-4; D gene unclear. The CDR3 has 12 amino acids. V was clipped by 2 bases and J by 4 bases, with 5 bases between them. CDR3: CASSLFRETQYF. As DNA, the CDR3 is TGTGCCAGCAGTTTATTTCGAGAGACCCAGTACTTC.

Turning to this clonotype: The CDR3 does not close with the conserved phenylalanine or tryptophan, likely indicating a read error. The chain couples TRBV28 to TRBJ2-3, with D possibly being TRBD1 (5 bases). The CDR3 runs 13 residues. Trimming left V 6 bases short and J 3 bases short, with 10 bases between. Germline values: CDR1 MDHEN, CDR2 SYDVKM. CDR3 bases: TGTGCCAGCAGAGGATCAGGGACAGATACGCAGTATTGT. Protein: CASRGSGTDTQYC.

The rearrangement uses TRBV14 and TRBJ1-1; tentatively, D is TRBD1 (6 bases). There are 15 residues in the CDR3. V gave up 3 bases and J gave up 5 bases, with 16 bases separating them. The germline CDR1 and CDR2 sequences are SGHDN and FVKESK. The CDR3 coding sequence is TGTGCCAGCAGCCACACAGGGCGGGTTAATACTGAAGCTTTCTTT. Its translation is CASSHTGRVNTEAFF.

As to this clonotype: A much larger clone differs from this one at a single base, so this may be a read error. The rearrangement uses TRBV12-3 or TRBV12-4 and TRBJ2-5, with 11 bases that match TRBD2. There are 15 residues in the CDR3. Trimming cost V 6 bases and J 4 bases; bases outside gene matches: 7. The CDR3 coding sequence is TGTGCCAGCAGACCCGTGCTAGCGGGGGGAGAGACCCAGTACTTC. Translation: CASRPVLAGGETQYF.

This clonotype was detected ten times or more. The chain uses TRBV7-9 and TRBJ2-1; the D gene could be TRBD1 or TRBD2 (7 bases each). Germline lookup yields CDR1 SEHNR and CDR2 FQNEAQ (reference sequence). Trimming cost V 7 bases and J 5 bases, with 15 bases left between them. The CDR3 extends over 14 amino acids. CDR3 nucleotide sequence: TGTGCCAGCACCCAGGGGGGGGCGGACAATGAGCAGTTCTTC. Its protein product is CASTQGGADNEQFF.

The gene calls are TRBV7-9 and TRBJ1-1, with no clear D. CDR3 length: 13 amino acids. The V end lost 5 bases, the J end lost 6 bases, and 13 bases lay between the germline ends. CDR1 and CDR2 (germline): SEHNR, FQNEAQ (reference sequence). The CDR3 sequence: CASSPSQNAEAFF. The CDR3 DNA is TGTGCCAGCAGCCCAAGCCAGAATGCTGAAGCTTTCTTT.

Only a few counts were recorded for this clonotype. Since no conserved phenylalanine or tryptophan closes the CDR3, a read error is the likely cause. V usage is TRBV7-6 and J usage is TRBJ2-7, with D perhaps TRBD1 (6 bases). This CDR3 has 14 residues. The V and J ends lost 5 bases and 0 bases respectively, with 11 bases between them. The germline V gene has CDR1 SGHVS and CDR2 FNYEAQ. The DNA of the CDR3 is TGTGCCAGCAGCCCAGGGGCGGGCTCCTACGAGCAGTACTCC. Protein sequence: CASSPGAGSYEQYS.

This clonotype has more than one count but fewer than ten. V usage is TRBV20-1 and J usage is TRBJ2-7; 10 bases agree with TRBD2. The CDR3 is 14 residues long. The germline V gene encodes CDR1 DFQATT and CDR2 SNEGSKA (reference sequence). Trimming cost V 3 bases and J 0 bases; bases outside gene matches: 2. The CDR3 here is CSARLAGGSYEQYF. The CDR3, as DNA: TGCAGTGCTAGGTTAGCGGGGGGCTCCTACGAGCAGTACTTC.

This clonotype was seen many times. This sequence joins TRBV7-9 and TRBJ1-3; unclear D gene. The CDR3 is 14 amino acids. Trimming took off 5 bases at V and 2 bases at J, with 10 bases between the two ends. The germline V gene encodes CDR1 SEHNR and CDR2 FQNEAQ (reference sequence). The CDR3 is CASSPVATGNTIYF. The CDR3 DNA is TGTGCCAGCAGCCCCGTGGCAACTGGAAACACCATATATTTT.

This clonotype turned up a few times. The chain joins TRBV6-2 or TRBV6-3 to TRBJ1-5, with TRBD1 matching 7 bases. This CDR3 is 16 amino acids long. The J segment lost 3 bases and the V segment lost 8 bases, leaving 13 bases of the junction unmatched. Looked up from germline, CDR1 is MNHEY and CDR2 is SVGEGT. The CDR3 here is CASATPLTGNNQPQHF. The CDR3 DNA sequence: TGTGCCAGCGCAACCCCCTTGACAGGGAACAATCAGCCCCAGCATTTT.

The chain links TRBV14 to TRBJ1-6; D gene ambiguous. From germline, CDR1 is SGHDN and CDR2 FVKESK. The length of the CDR3 is 15 residues. Trimming took off 5 bases at V and 4 bases at J, with 12 bases between the two ends. CDR3 sequence (DNA): TGTGCCAGCAGCAAAAACAGAGGGTATAATTCACCCCTCCACTTT. Translation: CASSKNRGYNSPLHF.

V gene TRBV6-8 combines with J gene TRBJ1-5; possibly TRBD1 for D (5 bases). The CDR3 totals 17 residues. The germline V gene encodes CDR1 MNHGY and CDR2 SAAAGT. With 5 bases removed from V and 0 bases from J, the gap between germline ends came to 17 bases. CDR3 sequence (DNA): TGTGCCAGCAGTGCATCCGGGACGGGACTTAGCAATCAGCCCCAGCATTTT. Translated: CASSASGTGLSNQPQHF.

A note on this clonotype: This CDR3 is missing its conserved last phenylalanine or tryptophan, likely due to a read error. The CDR3 nucleotides are TGTGCAAGAAAACCGTTACAGGGCACCGAAGCTTTCTTG. This codes for CARKPLQGTEAFL. The chain links TRBV6-1 to TRBJ1-1, with D tentatively TRBD1 (6 bases). Germline assignment: CDR1 MNHNS and CDR2 SASEGT. This CDR3 comprises 13 residues.

This clonotype was seen ten or more times. The chain recombines TRBV7-2 with TRBJ2-7; 7 nucleotides match TRBD1. The V gene end was trimmed by 6 bases and the J gene end by 1 base; junction bases not matched to a gene: 3. Germline V gene data show CDR1 as SGHTA and CDR2 as FQGNSA. The CDR3 has 13 amino acids. As DNA, the CDR3 is TGTGCCAGCAGGATGACAGGGTCCTACGAGCAGTACTTC. This gives the protein CASRMTGSYEQYF.

About this clonotype: A much larger clone lies one base from this, so it may be a read error. This rearrangement joins TRBV6-1 to TRBJ2-7; possibly TRBD2 for D (6 bases). The CDR3 contains 16 residues. V lost 3 bases, J lost 6 bases, and 21 bases lay in between. The germline V gene has CDR1 MNHNS and CDR2 SASEGT. The CDR3 protein is CASSDPDGTLRAEQYF. CDR3 in DNA: TGTGCCAGCAGTGATCCTGATGGGACTCTACGTGCCGAGCAGTACTTC.

The chain carries TRBV20-1 and TRBJ2-1; possibly TRBD2 for D (6 bases). There are 13 residues in the CDR3. Deletions cut 8 bases from V and 9 bases from J, with 20 bases between. Germline values: CDR1 DFQATT, CDR2 SNEGSKA (reference sequence). Here the CDR3 DNA reads TGCAGTAGCTCAAGCGGGCCTCTGGGTGAGCAGTTCTTC. The encoded protein is CSSSSGPLGEQFF.